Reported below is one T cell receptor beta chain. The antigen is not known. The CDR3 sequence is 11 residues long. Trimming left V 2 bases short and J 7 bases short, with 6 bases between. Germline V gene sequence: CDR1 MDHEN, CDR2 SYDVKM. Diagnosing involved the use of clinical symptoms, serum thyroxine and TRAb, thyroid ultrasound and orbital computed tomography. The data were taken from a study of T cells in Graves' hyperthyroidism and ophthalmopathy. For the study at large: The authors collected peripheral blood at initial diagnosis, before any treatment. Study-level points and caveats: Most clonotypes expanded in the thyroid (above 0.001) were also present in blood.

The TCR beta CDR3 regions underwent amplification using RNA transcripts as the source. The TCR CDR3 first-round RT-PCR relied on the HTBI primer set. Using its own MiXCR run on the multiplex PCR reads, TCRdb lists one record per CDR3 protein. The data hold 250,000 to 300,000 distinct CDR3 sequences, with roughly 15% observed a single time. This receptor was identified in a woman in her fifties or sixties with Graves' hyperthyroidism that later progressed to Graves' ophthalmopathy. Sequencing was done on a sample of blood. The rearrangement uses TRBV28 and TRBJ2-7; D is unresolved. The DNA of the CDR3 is TGTGCCAGCAGTTTACTTCGGGAGCAGTACTTC. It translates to CASSLLREQYF. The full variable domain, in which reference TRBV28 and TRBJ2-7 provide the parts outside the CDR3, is DVKVTQSSRYLVKRTGEKVFLECVQDMDHENMFWYRQDPGLGLRLIYFSYDVKMKEKGDIPEGYSVSREKKERFSLILESASTNQTSMYLCASSLLREQYFGPGTRLTVT.